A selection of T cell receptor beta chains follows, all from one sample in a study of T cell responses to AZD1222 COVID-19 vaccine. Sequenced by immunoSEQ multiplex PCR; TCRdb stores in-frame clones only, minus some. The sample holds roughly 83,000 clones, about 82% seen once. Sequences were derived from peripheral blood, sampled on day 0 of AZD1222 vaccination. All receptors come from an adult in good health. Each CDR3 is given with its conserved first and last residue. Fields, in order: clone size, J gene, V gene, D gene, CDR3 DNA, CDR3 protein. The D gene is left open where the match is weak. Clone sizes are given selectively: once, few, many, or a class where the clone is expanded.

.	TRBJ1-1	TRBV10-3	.	TGTGCCACCGTAGGGTTGGGCACTGAAGCTTTCTTT	CATVGLGTEAFF
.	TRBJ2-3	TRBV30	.	TGTGCCTGGAGGAATAGGCTGGCTTCAGATACGCAGTATTTT	CAWRNRLASDTQYF
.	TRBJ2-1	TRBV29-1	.	TGCAGCGTTGAGGGTGGGGCTAGAAGCTCCTACAATGAGCAGTTCTTC	CSVEGGARSSYNEQFF
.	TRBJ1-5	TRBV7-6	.	TGTGCCAGCAGCCCAGAGGGTGGGCCCTTCAATCAGCCCCAGCATTTT	CASSPEGGPFNQPQHF
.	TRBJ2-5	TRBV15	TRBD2	TGTGCCACCAGCAGAGCCCCCCCCGCTAGCGGGGCCCAAGAGACCCAGTACTTC	CATSRAPPASGAQETQYF
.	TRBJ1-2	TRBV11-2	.	TGTGCCAGCAGCCCACTCGAGGGCAGGGACTATGGCTACACCTTC	CASSPLEGRDYGYTF
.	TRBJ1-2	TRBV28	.	TGTGCCAGCAGTTCCCCTTCGGCAGGGGAGGGTGGCTACACCTTC	CASSSPSAGEGGYTF
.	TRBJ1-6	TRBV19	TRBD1	TGTGCCAGTGGGACAGATCATAATTCACCCCTCCACTTT	CASGTDHNSPLHF
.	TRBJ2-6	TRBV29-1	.	TGCAGCGTACCCCGCGGGGCGGGGGGGGCCAACGTCCTGACTTTC	CSVPRGAGGANVLTF
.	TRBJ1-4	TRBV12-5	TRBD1	TGTGCTAGTGGTACAGGGGCAACTAATGAAAAACTGTTTTTT	CASGTGATNEKLFF
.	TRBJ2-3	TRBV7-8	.	TGTGCCAGCAGCTTAGTACTAGTTAGCACAGATACGCAGTATTTT	CASSLVLVSTDTQYF
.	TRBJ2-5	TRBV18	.	TGTGCCAGCTCACCAACGTTGGCCCGGTCCCGACAAGAGACCCAGTACTTC	CASSPTLARSRQETQYF
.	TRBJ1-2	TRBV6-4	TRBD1	TGTGCCAGCAGTGACTTGGCAGGGGGTAACTATGGCTACACCTTC	CASSDLAGGNYGYTF
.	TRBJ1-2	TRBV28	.	TGTGCCAGCAGTCCTCCCCAAACGAGCTATGGCTACACCTTC	CASSPPQTSYGYTF
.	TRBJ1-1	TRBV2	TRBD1	TGTGCCAGCAGTGCGGCCGGACAGGGAGGCTACACTGAAGCTTTCTTT	CASSAAGQGGYTEAFF
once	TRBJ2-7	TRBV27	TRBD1	TGTGCCAGCAGCTCGACAGGGGGCTTTGGGGAGCAGTACTTC	CASSSTGGFGEQYF
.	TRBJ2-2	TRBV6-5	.	TGTGCCAGCAGTCCGACCCTGAACACCGGGGAGCTGTTTTTT	CASSPTLNTGELFF
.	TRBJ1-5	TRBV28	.	TGTGCCAGCAGTTTTACCTGGGGCGGCAATCAGCCCCAGCATTTT	CASSFTWGGNQPQHF
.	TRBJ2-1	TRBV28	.	TGTGCCAGCGCCGGGACTCTCTACAATGAGCAGTTCTTC	CASAGTLYNEQFF
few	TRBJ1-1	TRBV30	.	TGTGCCTGGGGTGAAGCTTTCTTT	CAWGEAFF
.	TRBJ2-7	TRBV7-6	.	TGTGCCAGCAGCTTAGCAGTGGGGGAGGTCTACGAGCAGTACTTC	CASSLAVGEVYEQYF
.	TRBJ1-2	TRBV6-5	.	TGTGCCAGCAGTTACTCGACGGTAGGGTCCTATGGCTACACCTTC	CASSYSTVGSYGYTF
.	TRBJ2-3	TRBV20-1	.	TGCAGTGCTAGATACCCCGATACGCAGTATTTT	CSARYPDTQYF
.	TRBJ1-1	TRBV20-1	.	TGCAGTGCTAGTGAACAGGGACGAATGAACACTGAAGCTTTCTTT	CSASEQGRMNTEAFF
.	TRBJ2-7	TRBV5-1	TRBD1	TGCGCCAGCAGCTTGGGGGGGACAGGGAGGTACGAGCAGTACTTC	CASSLGGTGRYEQYF
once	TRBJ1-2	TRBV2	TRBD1	TGTGCCAGCAGTGAAGCCTATGACGGGACAGGCTACTATGGCTACACCTTC	CASSEAYDGTGYYGYTF
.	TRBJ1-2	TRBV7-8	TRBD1	TGTGCCAGCAGCTTACTACTGACGCAGGGGGGAGTTGGCTACACCTTC	CASSLLLTQGGVGYTF
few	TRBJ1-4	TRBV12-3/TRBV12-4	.	TGTGCCAGCAGTTTATCGACAGCGGAAAAACTGTTTTTT	CASSLSTAEKLFF
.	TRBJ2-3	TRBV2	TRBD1	TGTGCCAGCAGGCGCGACGGGACAGTATACACAGATACGCAGTATTTT	CASRRDGTVYTDTQYF
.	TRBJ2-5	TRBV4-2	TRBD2	TGTGCCAGCAGCCAAGACGGCGGGGGTGAGACCCAGTACTTC	CASSQDGGGETQYF
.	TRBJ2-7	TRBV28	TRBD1	TGTGCCAGCAGTGCCCGGACAGGGAACGAGCAGTACTTC	CASSARTGNEQYF
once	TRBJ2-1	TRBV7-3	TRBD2	TGTGCCAGCAGCCCTGGGACTAGCGTATACAATGAGCAGTTCTTC	CASSPGTSVYNEQFF
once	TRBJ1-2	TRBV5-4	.	TGTGCCAGCAGCTTGGTGGCAGGGACCAGCTATGGCTACACCTTC	CASSLVAGTSYGYTF
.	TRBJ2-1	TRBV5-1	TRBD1	TGCGCCAGCCTGTCCGGGACAGAGTTATCCTACAATGAGCAGTTCTTC	CASLSGTELSYNEQFF
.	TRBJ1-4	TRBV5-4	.	TGTGCCAGCAGCTTTCGTGGGAATGAAAAACTGTTTTTT	CASSFRGNEKLFF
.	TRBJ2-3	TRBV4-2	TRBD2	TGTGCCAGCAGTCGACAGCGGGGGGACACAGATACGCAGTATTTT	CASSRQRGDTDTQYF
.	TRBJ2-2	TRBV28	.	TGTGCCAGCAGTTTAGCCGGGGCCCCACGCACCGGGGAGCTGTTTTTT	CASSLAGAPRTGELFF
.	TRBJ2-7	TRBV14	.	TGTGCCAGCAGCCAAGACCGGGGACCCTACGAGCAGTACTTC	CASSQDRGPYEQYF
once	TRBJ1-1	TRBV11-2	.	TGTGCCAGCAGCTTAACCCTTAGAAACACTGAAGCTTTCTTT	CASSLTLRNTEAFF
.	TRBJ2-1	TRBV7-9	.	TGTGCCAGCGGTGAAGGGGACGCCTACAATGAGCAGTTCTTC	CASGEGDAYNEQFF
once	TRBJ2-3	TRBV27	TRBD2	TGTGCCAGCAGTTTTTTGCGCGGGACTAGCGCCGATACGCAGTATTTT	CASSFLRGTSADTQYF
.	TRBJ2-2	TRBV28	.	TGTGCCAGCAGTAAACCGGGACCTATGTCGACCGGGGAGCTGTTTTTT	CASSKPGPMSTGELFF
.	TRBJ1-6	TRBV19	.	TGTGCCAGTAGTAACCCACAGAATAATTCACCCCTCCACTTT	CASSNPQNNSPLHF
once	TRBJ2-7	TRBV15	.	TGTGCCACCAGCAGAGTTTACTCCTCGGGCGAGCAGTACTTC	CATSRVYSSGEQYF
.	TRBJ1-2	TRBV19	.	TGTGCCAGTAGTAAGGGACGGAACTATGGCTACACCTTC	CASSKGRNYGYTF
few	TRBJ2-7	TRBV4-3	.	TGCGCCAGCAGCCAGGGGCGGTTGAGGGAACAGTACTTC	CASSQGRLREQYF
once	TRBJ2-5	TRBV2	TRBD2	TGTGCCAGCAGTGGAGGAGTAGCGGGGTGGGAAGAGACCCAGTACTTC	CASSGGVAGWEETQYF
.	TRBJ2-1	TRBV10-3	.	TGTGCCATCAGTGACAATGGGGAGACACCAGGATCCTACAATGAGCAGTTCTTC	CAISDNGETPGSYNEQFF
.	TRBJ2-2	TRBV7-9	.	TGTGCCAGCAGCTTAGGGTCGGCCGGGGAGCTGTTTTTT	CASSLGSAGELFF
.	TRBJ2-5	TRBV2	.	TGTGCCAGCAGATGGTCCCCCGGAGAGACCCAGTACTTC	CASRWSPGETQYF
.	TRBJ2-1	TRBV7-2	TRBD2	TGTGCCAGCAGCTTAGGGGGTCCCGGACTAGCACGAAATGAGCAGTTCTTC	CASSLGGPGLARNEQFF